A single sample is the source of the 17 T cell receptor beta chains below, sequenced in a study of blood T cell repertoires in COVID-19. Measured with immunoSEQ multiplex PCR; TCRdb has only the in-frame clones, and not every one. The repertoire holds around 250,000 clones, 85% to 90% seen once, with under 2% in the top ten. The sequenced sample consisted of PBMCs or T cells enriched from blood (not recorded which). These receptors were taken from a woman aged 45 to 65 who had recovered from COVID-19.

The rearrangement uses TRBV28 and TRBJ1-2; a possible D gene is TRBD1 (6 bases). Trimming stripped 5 bases from V and 3 bases from J, with 13 bases between. The germline V gene has CDR1 MDHEN and CDR2 SYDVKM. The CDR3 runs 14 residues. For the CDR3, the DNA is TGTGCCAGCAGTCTACCGGACAGCTACTATGGCTACACCTTC. Translated: CASSLPDSYYGYTF.

This clone showed up just once. The chain combines TRBV2 with TRBJ2-1, with D perhaps TRBD1 (6 bases). Trimming took 3 bases from V and 0 from J, leaving 12 bases between them. This CDR3 region has 16 residues. Germline V gene sequence: CDR1 SNHLY, CDR2 FYNNEI. In DNA form, the CDR3 reads TGTGCCAGCAGTGACCCGGGACACCACTCCTACAATGAGCAGTTCTTC. It encodes CASSDPGHHSYNEQFF.

V is TRBV6-5 and J is TRBJ1-3, with D unclear. The CDR3 loop spans 14 amino acids. CDR1 and CDR2 from the germline V gene are MNHEY and SVGAGI. Trimming cost V 6 bases and J 4 bases, with 13 bases left between them. The CDR3 here is CASSPGKGGNTIYF. CDR3 coding DNA: TGTGCCAGCAGCCCCGGGAAAGGAGGAAACACCATATATTTT.

This chain links TRBV19 with TRBJ1-1, with TRBD1 identical over 7 bases. Germline-derived CDR1 and CDR2 are LNHDA and SQIVND (reference sequence). This CDR3 is built from 14 residues. J gave up 4 bases and V 5 bases, and 7 bases lay outside the gene matches. The CDR3 sequence: CASSSWTGRTEAFF. The CDR3 DNA follows: TGTGCCAGTAGTTCTTGGACAGGACGCACTGAAGCTTTCTTT.

The chain employs TRBV5-1 and TRBJ1-3; no reliable D call. Germline CDR1 reads SGHRS; CDR2 reads YFSETQ. V gave up 0 bases and J gave up 0 bases, with 10 bases separating them. The CDR3 runs 16 residues. CDR3 sequence: CASSLEAGGSGNTIYF. The CDR3 nucleotides read TGCGCCAGCAGCTTGGAAGCCGGCGGCTCTGGAAACACCATATATTTT.

The chain employs TRBV9 and TRBJ1-5; a weak D match, TRBD1 (5 bases). V was shortened by 0 bases and J by 3 bases, with 7 bases between the two germline ends. Looked up from germline, CDR1 is SGDLS and CDR2 is YYNGEE. The CDR3 consists of 14 residues. The CDR3 nucleotides read TGTGCCAGCAGCGTAGGACAGTCCAATCAGCCCCAGCATTTT. Its translation is CASSVGQSNQPQHF.

The chain joins TRBV28 to TRBJ2-3; weak D call: TRBD1 (6 bases). The V gene lost 11 bases and the J gene lost 0 bases, with 12 bases spanning the gap. Germline loops: CDR1 MDHEN, CDR2 SYDVKM. CDR3 size: 13 residues. The CDR3 DNA reads as TGTGCCGAGGCAGGGGATAGCACAGATACGCAGTATTTT. This sequence encodes CAEAGDSTDTQYF.

The chain joins TRBV7-2 to TRBJ2-1, with 7 bases lining up with TRBD2. The germline gives CDR1 SGHTA, CDR2 FQGNSA. This CDR3 region has 18 residues. Trimming cost V 2 bases and J 0 bases; bases outside gene matches: 10. CDR3 coding DNA: TGTGCCAGCAGCTTACTTCCTAGCGGAATTAGCTCCTACAATGAGCAGTTCTTC. This translates into CASSLLPSGISSYNEQFF.

This chain joins TRBV18 and TRBJ1-5, with 8 positions matching TRBD1. The CDR3 consists of 15 residues. Germline V gene data show CDR1 as KGHSH and CDR2 as LQKENI. V lost 1 base and J lost 6; bases outside the gene matches: 5. The CDR3 DNA reads as TGTGCCAGCTCACCACAGTCAGGGGGCGGTCAGCCCCAGCATTTT. This encodes CASSPQSGGGQPQHF.

V and J are TRBV7-2 and TRBJ1-2; a weak D match, TRBD1 (5 bases). V gave up 2 bases and J gave up 7 bases, with 11 bases separating them. The length of the CDR3 is 13 residues. Germline-derived CDR1 and CDR2 are SGHTA and FQGNSA. CDR3 loop: CASSLRGRLGYTF. The CDR3 DNA is TGTGCCAGCAGCTTAAGGGGTAGGCTTGGCTACACCTTC.

The chain links TRBV5-1 to TRBJ2-7; no definite D call. Trimming stripped 5 bases from V and 0 bases from J, with 9 bases between. The CDR3 is 13 amino acids. CDR1 and CDR2 (germline): SGHRS, YFSETQ. CDR3 residues: CASRDPSSYEQYF. Here the CDR3 DNA reads TGCGCCAGCAGAGATCCTAGCTCCTACGAGCAGTACTTC.

The chain couples TRBV4-1 to TRBJ1-5; D possibly corresponds to TRBD1 (5 bases). The germline V gene encodes CDR1 MGHRA and CDR2 YSYEKL. The V end lost 0 bases, the J end lost 4 bases, and 10 bases lay between the germline ends. This CDR3 is built from 15 residues. This CDR3 reads CASSQDGAGNQPQHF. CDR3 DNA: TGCGCCAGCAGCCAAGATGGGGCAGGGAATCAGCCCCAGCATTTT.

J is TRBJ2-1 and V is TRBV2, with 10 nucleotides matching TRBD2. V lost 6 bases and J lost 9; bases outside the gene matches: 11. The germline gives CDR1 SNHLY, CDR2 FYNNEI. The CDR3 totals 15 residues. CDR3 nucleotide sequence: TGTGCCAGCAGGATACTAGCGGGGACCGTGGGTGAGCAGTTCTTC. This codes for CASRILAGTVGEQFF.

The rearrangement joins TRBV6-5 to TRBJ2-5; 11 positions agree with TRBD2. The germline CDR1 and CDR2 sequences are MNHEY and SVGAGI. With 6 bases clipped from V and 2 bases from J, the junction kept 5 bases outside the gene matches. This CDR3 has 15 residues. CDR3 nucleotides: TGTGCCAGCAGCAGAACTAGCGGGAGACAAGAGACCCAGTACTTC. It translates to CASSRTSGRQETQYF.

J is TRBJ1-5 and V is TRBV19; D unclear. Germline CDR1 LNHDA, CDR2 SQIVND (reference sequence). The CDR3 extends over 13 amino acids. V lost 4 bases and J lost 8, with 12 bases in between. The DNA for the CDR3 is TGTGCCAGTAGTACAGGTCCAACGGAGCCCCAGCATTTT. It codes for CASSTGPTEPQHF.

The chain combines TRBV9 with TRBJ1-1, with TRBD1 as a possible D gene (6 bases). This CDR3 has 15 amino acids. The germline V and J ends were trimmed by 4 bases and 6 bases, with 19 bases remaining between them. Germline V CDR1 and CDR2: SGDLS, YYNGEE. The CDR3 DNA sequence: TGTGCCAGCAGCTCCCGAGGGGGTTCTGGAGCTGAAGCTTTCTTT. Translating gives CASSSRGGSGAEAFF.

The CDR3 DNA is TGCGCCAGCAGCGTGGAGGGGGTGAGCAATCAGCCCCAGCATTTT. Protein: CASSVEGVSNQPQHF. This chain uses TRBV5-1 with TRBJ1-5, with D possibly TRBD1 on 6 matching bases. With 4 bases removed from V and 1 base from J, the gap between germline ends came to 12 bases. Looked up from germline, CDR1 is SGHRS and CDR2 is YFSETQ. This CDR3 contains 15 residues.